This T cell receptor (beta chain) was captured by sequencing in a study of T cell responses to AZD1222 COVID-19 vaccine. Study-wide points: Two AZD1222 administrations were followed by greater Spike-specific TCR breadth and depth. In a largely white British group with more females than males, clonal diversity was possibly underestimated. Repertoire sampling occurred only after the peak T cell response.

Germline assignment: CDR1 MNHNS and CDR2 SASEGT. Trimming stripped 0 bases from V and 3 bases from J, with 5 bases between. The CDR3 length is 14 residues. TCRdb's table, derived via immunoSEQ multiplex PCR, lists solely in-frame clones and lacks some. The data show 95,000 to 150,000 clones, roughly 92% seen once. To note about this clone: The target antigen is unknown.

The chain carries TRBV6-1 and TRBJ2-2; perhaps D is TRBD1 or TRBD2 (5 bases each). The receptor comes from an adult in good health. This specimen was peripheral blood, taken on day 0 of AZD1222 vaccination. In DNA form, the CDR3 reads TGTGCCAGCAGTGAAGCGGGGGACACCGGGGAGCTGTTTTTT. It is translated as CASSEAGDTGELFF.